The 5 T cell receptor beta chains presented below share a single source sample, sequenced in a study of blood T cell repertoires in COVID-19. Libraries were prepared by immunoSEQ multiplex PCR; TCRdb keeps only in-frame clonotypes and omits some of them. In the table there are some 200,000 clones, more than 65% of which are singletons. Sequences were obtained from peripheral blood. The receptors stem from a woman aged 60-70 years with acute or convalescent COVID-19.

The rearrangement links TRBV5-4 to TRBJ2-7; 11 nucleotides align to TRBD2. CDR1 and CDR2 (germline): SGHNT, YYREEE (reference sequence). The CDR3 runs to 17 residues. With 4 bases clipped from V and 6 bases from J, the junction kept 15 bases outside the gene matches. The CDR3 protein is CASSVRLNSGGEPEQYF. The CDR3 DNA is TGTGCCAGCAGCGTCAGATTAAATAGCGGGGGGGAACCCGAGCAGTACTTC.

The rearrangement links TRBV7-5 to TRBJ2-2; the table's D gene call, TRBD1, was not cross checked with the DNA. TRBV7-5 is a documented pseudogene. The CDR3 is 15 amino acids. The CDR3 loop reads CVRSTGTGGSGELFF. The CDR3 DNA is TGTGTCAGAAGTACGGGGACAGGGGGATCCGGGGAGCTGTTTTTT.

Comments on this clone: Other DNA sequences of this sample code for an identical CDR3. CDR3 residues: CAWSVAGNQPQHF. CDR3 DNA sequence: TGTGCCTGGAGTGTCGCAGGAAATCAGCCCCAGCATTTT. V gene TRBV30 combines with J gene TRBJ1-5; no reliable D call. Per germline, CDR1 GTSNPN and CDR2 SVGIG (reference sequence). Trimming took 0 bases from V and 4 from J, leaving 7 bases between them. There are 13 residues in the CDR3.

On this clone: One junction end does not reproduce the germline sequence, and a read error may be involved. V gene TRBV7-8 combines with J gene TRBJ1-1; D gene ambiguous. In germline, CDR1 is SGHVS, CDR2 FQNEAQ. This CDR3 has 13 amino acids. The CDR3 DNA is TGTGCCAGCAGCACGGATGTAAACAGTGAAGCTTTCTTT. This translates into CASSTDVNSEAFF.

This sequence joins TRBV25-1 and TRBJ1-1, with a weak D call TRBD1 (5 bases). Trimming shortened V by 3 bases and J by 3 bases, and 11 bases separated the two germline ends. Germline assignment: CDR1 MGHDK and CDR2 SYGVNS. The CDR3 extends over 14 amino acids. CDR3 nucleotides: TGTGCCAGCAGTGATGGAGGGACCCACACTGAAGCTTTCTTT. It translates to CASSDGGTHTEAFF.